The TCR beta chain under discussion was sequenced for a study of T-cell reconstitution after alpha-beta-depleted transplantation in children. This clonotype occurred a few times. Library preparation (for TCRbeta) was performed with unique molecular identifiers. MiXCR, run by TCRdb on the PCR reads, gives a single entry per CDR3 protein. The sample has some 500,000 distinct CDR3 sequences, approximately 32% seen once. This CDR3 is 11 amino acids long. Germline CDR1 and CDR2: MNHNY and SVGAGI (reference sequence). V lost 8 bases and J 7 bases, leaving 9 bases between the germline ends. This specimen consisted of PBMCs from the stem cell graft donor, obtained from the stem cell graft. The chain has TRBV6-6 and TRBJ2-1, with D uncertain. This TCR derives from a human donor who donated a stem cell graft to a child with aplastic anemia. In DNA form, the CDR3 reads TGTGCCAGCGCCTTAGCAAATGAGCAGTTCTTC. Translation gives CASALANEQFF.